These 26 T cell receptor beta chains share one sample of origin, sequenced in a study of shared clonotypes between healthy human individuals (dated by TCRdb to the early 2020s). Library preparation employed the immunoSEQ multiplex PCR assay. The clones in this table, taken by TCRdb from immuneACCESS, are in-frame only. Not every clone is retained; where verified, under half of the shortfall comes from an unresolved V gene, and the cause of the rest is unknown. Recorded for this sample are around 510,000 clones; 90% to 96% of them occurred a single time. In total, the top ten clones hold under 0.065% of the sample. The sequenced sample consisted of naive CD4+ T cells sorted from blood. What this sample's cell subset or site label stands for: CD45RA+ positively selected. These receptors were taken from a woman in her 30s in good health.

The chain recombines TRBV2 with TRBJ1-5; D might be TRBD1 (6 bases). The CDR3 loop spans 14 amino acids. V lost 5 bases and J 4 bases, leaving 12 bases between the germline ends. Germline CDR1 and CDR2: SNHLY and FYNNEI. CDR3 coding DNA: TGTGCCAGCAGTCCGGACAGAGTAAATCAGCCCCAGCATTTT. Translating it yields CASSPDRVNQPQHF.

In this sample, this clone turned up once. The chain links TRBV19 to TRBJ2-3, with D unclear. Per germline, CDR1 LNHDA and CDR2 SQIVND (reference sequence). Trimming shortened V by 7 bases and J by 0 bases, and 11 bases separated the two germline ends. The CDR3 length is 14 residues. The CDR3 DNA reads as TGTGCCAGTACCCCACAGCTTAGCACAGATACGCAGTATTTT. The encoded protein is CASTPQLSTDTQYF.

The chain combines TRBV6-6 with TRBJ1-2; TRBD1 is a possible D gene (6 bases). The CDR3 totals 15 residues. Deletions cut 8 bases from V and 0 bases from J, with 16 bases between. Germline values: CDR1 MNHNY, CDR2 SVGAGI (reference sequence). The CDR3 DNA reads TGTGCCAGCTCTACTACAGGGTCCGCTAACTATGGCTACACCTTC. Protein sequence: CASSTTGSANYGYTF.

The gene calls are TRBV23-1 and TRBJ2-5, with no clear D. TRBV23-1 is an open reading frame, and its role is uncertain. There are 16 residues in the CDR3. V was clipped by 0 bases and J by 0 bases, with 11 bases between them. The CDR3 protein is CASSQSAHSYQETQYF. DNA of the CDR3: TGCGCCAGCAGTCAATCGGCCCACTCGTACCAAGAGACCCAGTACTTC.

The chain carries TRBV19 and TRBJ2-7; 10 nucleotides match TRBD2. CDR3 length equals 16 residues. Germline CDR1 is LNHDA and CDR2 is SQIVND (reference sequence). The V gene end was trimmed by 4 bases and the J gene end by 4 bases; junction bases not matched to a gene: 10. The CDR3 protein is CASSTFPTSGNYEQYF. The CDR3 DNA reads as TGTGCCAGTAGTACTTTCCCCACTAGCGGGAATTACGAGCAGTACTTC.

This clone was observed once. The chain joins TRBV29-1 to TRBJ2-1; 8 bases fit TRBD1. Looked up from germline, CDR1 is SQVTM and CDR2 is ANQGSEA. The CDR3 spans 13 residues. Trimming cost V 6 bases and J 10 bases; bases outside gene matches: 11. The DNA of the CDR3 is TGCAGCGTCGCACAGACAGGGGTTGGGGAGCAGTTCTTC. Residues: CSVAQTGVGEQFF.

This rearrangement joins TRBV27 to TRBJ2-5, with 7 bases matching TRBD1. This CDR3 is 12 amino acids long. Germline V gives CDR1 MNHEY, CDR2 SMNVEV (reference sequence). V gave up 7 bases and J gave up 5 bases; unmatched junction bases: 4. CDR3 loop: CASKGGSETQYF. CDR3 bases: TGTGCCAGCAAAGGGGGCTCGGAGACCCAGTACTTC.

The table lists this clone with a few counts. The chain links TRBV30 to TRBJ1-2, with D possibly being TRBD1 (5 bases). V lost 2 bases, J lost 4 bases, and 8 bases lay in between. Germline V lookup: CDR1 GTSNPN, CDR2 SVGIG (reference sequence). There are 12 residues in the CDR3. CDR3 protein: CAWSLDSYGYTF. For the CDR3, the DNA is TGTGCCTGGAGTCTAGACAGCTATGGCTACACCTTC.

V gene TRBV11-3 combines with J gene TRBJ2-3; 9 bases agree with TRBD2. V lost 1 base to trimming and J lost 0 bases; unmatched junction nucleotides: 8. CDR1 is SGHNT, CDR2 YENEEA, per germline. The CDR3 has 18 amino acids. Written as DNA, the CDR3 is TGTGCCAGCAGCTTAGGGGGCTTAGCGGGAGCAAGCACAGATACGCAGTATTTT. As protein: CASSLGGLAGASTDTQYF. The variable domain in full, with the rest retrieved from reference TRBV11-3 and TRBJ2-3, is EAGVVQSPRYKIIEKKQPVAFWCNPISGHNTLYWYLQNLGQGPELLIRYENEEAVDDSQLPKDRFSAERLKGVDSTLKIQPAELGDSAVYLCASSLGGLAGASTDTQYFGPGTRLTVL.

The genes are TRBV5-1 and TRBJ2-2; 12 bases match TRBD2. CDR1 is SGHRS and CDR2 is YFSETQ in the germline V gene. The length of the CDR3 is 17 residues. The V segment lost 1 base and the J segment 1 base; nucleotides outside the gene matches: 2. In DNA form, the CDR3 reads TGCGCCAGCAGCTTGCTGGGACTAGCGGGGAACACCGGGGAGCTGTTTTTT. Its protein is CASSLLGLAGNTGELFF.

This chain links TRBV5-1 with TRBJ1-6, with TRBD1 identical over 10 bases. This CDR3 has 13 residues. Per germline, CDR1 SGHRS and CDR2 YFSETQ. The V segment lost 4 bases and the J segment 12 bases; nucleotides outside the gene matches: 4. The DNA of the CDR3 is TGCGCCAGCAGCAGGGACAGGGGAGAACCCCTCCACTTT. It translates to CASSRDRGEPLHF.

The CDR3 loop reads CASSLGQGTYEAFF. The CDR3 region has the DNA TGCGCCAGCAGCTTGGGACAGGGGACCTATGAAGCTTTCTTT. The chain carries TRBV5-1 and TRBJ1-1; 8 bases line up with TRBD1. V trimming: 0 bases; J trimming: 7 bases; junction bases outside the gene matches: 5. Germline-derived CDR1 and CDR2 are SGHRS and YFSETQ. The CDR3 runs 14 residues.

The chain recombines TRBV7-8 with TRBJ1-1, with a weak D call TRBD1 (5 bases). The CDR3 contains 12 residues. The V end was cut by 0 bases, the J end by 10 bases, with 9 bases between. Per the germline V gene, CDR1 is SGHVS and CDR2 is FQNEAQ. Here the CDR3 reads CASSLASGVAFF. The CDR3 DNA sequence: TGTGCCAGCAGCTTAGCGTCGGGGGTAGCTTTCTTT.

J is TRBJ1-2 and V is TRBV29-1; D possibly corresponds to TRBD1 (6 bases). V lost 4 bases, J lost 3 bases, and 15 bases lay in between. CDR3 size: 14 residues. From germline, CDR1 is SQVTM and CDR2 ANQGSEA. The CDR3 protein is CSVAPRQADYGYTF. The CDR3 nucleotides read TGCAGCGTTGCGCCGAGACAGGCCGACTATGGCTACACCTTC.

The count of this clone is one. The chain employs TRBV2 and TRBJ1-5, with 7 bases identical to TRBD1. This CDR3 comprises 15 residues. With 3 bases clipped from V and 4 bases from J, the junction kept 6 bases outside the gene matches. Germline V gene data show CDR1 as SNHLY and CDR2 as FYNNEI. The CDR3: CASSDGQVTNQPQHF. The CDR3 nucleotides read TGTGCCAGCAGTGATGGACAGGTGACGAATCAGCCCCAGCATTTT.

The rearrangement links TRBV11-2 to TRBJ2-6; tentative D call: TRBD1 (6 bases). Per germline, CDR1 SGHAT and CDR2 FQNNGV. This CDR3 comprises 14 residues. V lost 4 bases to trimming and J lost 2 bases, with 6 bases between them. The CDR3 DNA reads as TGTGCCAGCAGCTGGACAGCTGGGGCCAACGTCCTGACTTTC. Its translation is CASSWTAGANVLTF.

The V and J genes are TRBV7-2 and TRBJ2-2; TRBD2 matches 10 bases. J lost 5 bases, V lost 5 bases, and 8 bases had no gene match. The CDR3 loop spans 16 amino acids. Looked up from germline, CDR1 is SGHTA and CDR2 is FQGNSA. CDR3 coding DNA: TGTGCCAGCAGCCCAGGGGGACTAGCGAGAACCGGGGAGCTGTTTTTT. Translating it yields CASSPGGLARTGELFF. The whole variable domain, filled in from reference TRBV7-2 and TRBJ2-2, reads GAGVSQSPSNKVTEKGKDVELRCDPISGHTALYWYRQSLGQGLEFLIYFQGNSAPDKSGLPSDRFSAERTGGSVSTLTIQRTQQEDSAVYLCASSPGGLARTGELFFGEGSRLTVL.

J is TRBJ2-3 and V is TRBV28, with 7 bases that match TRBD2. The germline V gene encodes CDR1 MDHEN and CDR2 SYDVKM. The V segment lost 8 bases and the J segment 4 bases; nucleotides outside the gene matches: 6. CDR3 length: 13 residues. CDR3 nucleotides: TGTGCCAGCTGCCGGGAGGCCCCAGATACGCAGTATTTT. It yields the protein CASCREAPDTQYF.

J is TRBJ1-1 and V is TRBV2; D may be TRBD1 (5 bases). This CDR3 region has 14 residues. Trimming shortened V by 3 bases and J by 4 bases, and 12 bases separated the two germline ends. CDR1 and CDR2 (germline): SNHLY, FYNNEI. CDR3 nucleotide sequence: TGTGCCAGCAGTGACGCGGGGGAGGGCACTGAAGCTTTCTTT. Its protein product is CASSDAGEGTEAFF.

CDR3 sequence (DNA): TGTGCCAGCAGCGCCCCGGGACACTCTAACTATGGCTACACCTTC. This encodes CASSAPGHSNYGYTF. The chain couples TRBV9 to TRBJ1-2; maybe TRBD1 (6 bases). Germline loops: CDR1 SGDLS, CDR2 YYNGEE. This CDR3 is 15 amino acids long. V was cut by 3 bases and J by 0 bases, with 12 bases left in between.

V and J are TRBV5-4 and TRBJ2-2; D is possibly TRBD1 or TRBD2 (5 bases each). Trimming took off 7 bases at V and 2 bases at J, with 9 bases between the two ends. This CDR3 is 13 amino acids long. Germline CDR1 SGHNT, CDR2 YYREEE (reference sequence). CDR3 in amino acids: CASSGPNTGELFF. DNA of the CDR3: TGTGCCAGCTCGGGACCAAACACCGGGGAGCTGTTTTTT.

The rearrangement links TRBV5-6 to TRBJ1-2; a weak D match, TRBD1 (5 bases). The CDR3 runs to 12 residues. Germline CDR1 SGHDT, CDR2 YYEEEE. V lost 4 bases and J 12 bases, leaving 16 bases between the germline ends. The CDR3 protein is CASSLRRGKDTF. As DNA, the CDR3 is TGTGCCAGCAGCCTGCGCCGGGGGAAGGACACCTTC. The complete variable domain, with remaining parts taken from reference TRBV5-6 and TRBJ1-2, reads DAGVTQSPTHLIKTRGQQVTLRCSPKSGHDTVSWYQQALGQGPQFIFQYYEEEERQRGNFPDRFSGHQFPNYSSELNVNALLLGDSALYLCASSLRRGKDTFGSGTRLTVV.

The V and J genes are TRBV28 and TRBJ1-4; D perhaps matches TRBD1 (5 bases). The CDR3 is 14 amino acids. The V and J ends lost 6 bases and 8 bases respectively, with 16 bases between them. Per the germline V gene, CDR1 is MDHEN and CDR2 is SYDVKM. The chain's CDR3 is CASRGPTLWEKLFF. In DNA form, the CDR3 reads TGTGCCAGCAGGGGGCCCACTTTGTGGGAAAAACTGTTTTTT. Filled out from reference TRBV28 and TRBJ1-4, the complete variable domain reads DVKVTQSSRYLVKRTGEKVFLECVQDMDHENMFWYRQDPGLGLRLIYFSYDVKMKEKGDIPEGYSVSREKKERFSLILESASTNQTSMYLCASRGPTLWEKLFFGSGTQLSVL.

V is TRBV11-2 and J is TRBJ2-2; 7 bases align to TRBD2. From germline, CDR1 is SGHAT and CDR2 FQNNGV. The junction had 5 bases not matched to a gene; V was cut back by 1 base and J by 6 bases. CDR3 size: 15 residues. CDR3 region: CASSLVGTTSGELFF. CDR3 in DNA: TGTGCCAGCAGCTTAGTAGGGACTACTTCCGGGGAGCTGTTTTTT.

This chain's CDR3 is CSAIRRTAFF. The CDR3, as DNA: TGCAGTGCTATTCGGAGGACAGCTTTCTTT. V and J are TRBV20-1 and TRBJ1-1, with D unresolved. CDR3 length: 10 residues. Trimming shortened V by 4 bases and J by 10 bases, and 10 bases separated the two germline ends. CDR1 and CDR2 (germline): DFQATT, SNEGSKA (reference sequence).

This clone was counted only a few times. V is TRBV10-1 and J is TRBJ2-7; tentative D call: TRBD2 (6 bases). CDR1 and CDR2 (germline): WNHNN, SYGVQD (reference sequence). With 0 bases removed from V and 1 base from J, the gap between germline ends came to 16 bases. This CDR3 has 17 amino acids. DNA of the CDR3: TGCGCCAGCAGTGAGTCCTGGTCTGACGGGAGTTCCTACGAGCAGTACTTC. Encoded protein: CASSESWSDGSSYEQYF.